This TCR beta chain was found in a study of T-cell memory formation after mild COVID-19. Study-wide results and limits: Clones that contracted from day 15 to 85 were balanced CD4/CD8, while later expanders leaned CD4+. The CD4+ clones that contracted clustered mainly within CM and EM, and the CD8+ clones concentrated in EMRA. Clonal second-wave expansions that peaked on day 37 had unconfirmed SARS-CoV-2 specificity. That cross-reactive memory joined was suggested by some responding clones appearing in pre-infection memory.

TCRdb reprocessed the 5' RACE reads via MiXCR and lists one record per CDR3 protein. The sample includes almost 250,000 distinct CDR3 sequences, 15% of them seen just once. As for this clonotype: Its target is not known.

V lost 3 bases, J lost 4 bases, and 5 bases stayed unmatched. CDR3 length: 16 residues. The germline gives CDR1 LGHNA, CDR2 YNFKEQ. Input material: PBMCs or a T cell subset sorted from them (not recorded which). The receptor was isolated from an adult woman who had mild COVID-19 (a few samples of this study predate the infection). Cell type and time point are not known. This chain uses TRBV4-2 with TRBJ2-1; 11 nucleotides match TRBD2. As DNA, the CDR3 is TGTGCCAGCAGCCAGCTACTAGCGGGGGCTTACAATGAGCAGTTCTTC. Residues: CASSQLLAGAYNEQFF.